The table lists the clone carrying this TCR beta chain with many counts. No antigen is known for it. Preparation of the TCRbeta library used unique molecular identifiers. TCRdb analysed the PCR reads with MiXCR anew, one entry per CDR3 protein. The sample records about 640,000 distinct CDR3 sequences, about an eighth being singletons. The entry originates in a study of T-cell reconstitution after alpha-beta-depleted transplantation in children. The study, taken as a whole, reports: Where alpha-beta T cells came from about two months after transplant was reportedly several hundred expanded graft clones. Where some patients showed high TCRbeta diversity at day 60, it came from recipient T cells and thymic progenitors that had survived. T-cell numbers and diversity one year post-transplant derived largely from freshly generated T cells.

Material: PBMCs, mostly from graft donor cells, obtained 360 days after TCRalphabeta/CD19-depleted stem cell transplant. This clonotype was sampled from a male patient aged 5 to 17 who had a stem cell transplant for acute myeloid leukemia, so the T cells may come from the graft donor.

CDR3 in amino acids: CAISETLAPQMAQYF. CDR3 DNA sequence: TGTGCCATCAGTGAAACCCTGGCCCCGCAGATGGCGCAGTATTTT. The rearrangement uses TRBV10-3 and TRBJ2-3; D unclear. Between the trimmed V and J ends, which lost 3 bases and 10 bases, there was a span of 20 bases. Looked up from germline, CDR1 is ENHRY and CDR2 is SYGVKD. The CDR3 runs 15 residues.